This passage covers 2 T cell receptor beta chains from one sample sequenced in a study of vaccination and CD4 T cells after COVID-19. Treatment meaning: approximately nine-day PBMC culture with coronavirus spike peptide pools or control peptides (ViraFEST assay). Their specific antigens are unknown. The assay that was used to sequence DNA from cultured CD4+ T cells was the Oncomine TCR Beta short-read assay. TCRdb re-analysed the PCR reads in MiXCR, keeping a single row per CDR3 protein. This table holds roughly 15,000 distinct CDR3 sequences, approximately 52% found once. Sample: CD4+ T cells from blood, cultured in vitro. These receptors were taken from a human donor who had recovered from COVID-19.

The V gene is TRBV5-1, the J gene TRBJ2-2, with D maybe TRBD1 (8 bases). Germline values: CDR1 SGHRS, CDR2 YFSETQ. The CDR3 is made up of 18 amino acids. Between the trimmed V and J ends, which lost 4 bases and 4 bases, there was a span of 23 bases. CDR3 nucleotide sequence: TGCGCCAGCAGCGGGGGGGGCCTGACAGGGGCGGCCACCGGGGAGCTGTTTTTT. Translated, it gives CASSGGGLTGAATGELFF.

The chain carries TRBV7-2 and TRBJ2-7; weak D call: TRBD2 (5 bases). Trimming left V 5 bases short and J 0 bases short, with 14 bases between. Germline V gives CDR1 SGHTA, CDR2 FQGNSA. The length of the CDR3 is 15 residues. The CDR3: CASSPRTGNSYEQYF. CDR3 DNA: TGTGCCAGCAGCCCCCGGACGGGAAACTCCTACGAGCAGTACTTC.